This T cell receptor beta chain was found in a study of blood T cell repertoires in COVID-19. Assay: immunoSEQ multiplex PCR; the TCRdb copy retains only in-frame clones and omits some. The sample has about 130,000 clones, roughly four fifths seen once. The CDR3 length is 14 residues. CDR1 LNHDA and CDR2 SQIVND come from the germline V gene (reference sequence). The V and J ends lost 1 base and 9 bases respectively, with 10 bases between them. This clonotype originated in a human donor in a cohort sampled during active COVID-19. Input material: peripheral blood. The chain employs TRBV19 and TRBJ1-6; a possible D gene is TRBD1 (6 bases). The CDR3 coding sequence is TGTGCCAGTAGTATAGGATCCAGGGGTTCACCCCTCCACTTT. Translated: CASSIGSRGSPLHF.